The 9 T cell receptor beta chains reported below all come from one sample, sequenced in a study of CD8 T cells in ankylosing spondylitis (dated by TCRdb to about 2017). Findings and caveats that apply to the study as a whole: Blood from ankylosing spondylitis patients appeared to be characterized by a TCR beta motif composed of under 10 highly homologous amino acid variants.

These TCRs are of unknown antigen specificity. Preparation of the library involved 5' RACE. Sequencing used an Illumina HiSeq 2500. TCRdb's own reprocessing of the public reads used fastp at Q25 and MiXCR and kept productive beta chains. Rows with one shared CDR3 protein collapse into an entry with the most common genes and DNA. The sample table records about 390,000 distinct CDR3 sequences; about 22% of these occur just once. The ten largest clones add up to approximately 15% of the sample. Material for sequencing was blood, either unsorted or a sorted T cell fraction (not recorded which). The receptor set was obtained from a male donor with ankylosing spondylitis.

This clonotype appeared once. The chain employs TRBV7-3 and TRBJ2-1, with 10 positions matching TRBD2. With V trimmed by 1 base and J by 2 bases, 11 bases remained unmatched. CDR1 is SGHTA and CDR2 is FQGTGA in the germline V gene. The CDR3 covers 19 residues. The CDR3 sequence is CASSLRASGRLTPYNEQFF. CDR3 bases: TGTGCCAGCAGCTTAAGAGCTAGCGGGAGACTCACCCCCTACAATGAGCAGTTCTTC.

The chain recombines TRBV28 with TRBJ2-7; D not certain. Per the germline V gene, CDR1 is MDHEN and CDR2 is SYDVKM. This CDR3 is built from 12 residues. V was cut by 0 bases and J by 3 bases, with 3 bases left in between. CDR3 nucleotides: TGTGCCAGCAGTTTATGGAACTACGAGCAGTACTTC. It yields the protein CASSLWNYEQYF.

This clonotype was observed a few times. This chain links TRBV11-2 with TRBJ2-5; the D gene is possibly TRBD2 (7 bases). V lost 6 bases and J lost 5, with 16 bases in between. From germline, CDR1 is SGHAT and CDR2 FQNNGV. This CDR3 comprises 14 residues. The CDR3 reads CASRSPGGGETQYF. As DNA, the CDR3 is TGTGCCAGCAGATCCCCGGGGGGCGGGGAGACCCAGTACTTC. Variable domain in full (rest from reference TRBV11-2 and TRBJ2-5): EAGVAQSPRYKIIEKRQSVAFWCNPISGHATLYWYQQILGQGPKLLIQFQNNGVVDDSQLPKDRFSAERLKGVDSTLKIQPAKLEDSAVYLCASRSPGGGETQYFGPGTRLLVL.

V is TRBV6-1 and J is TRBJ2-1; TRBD2 matches at 8 bases. Germline V gives CDR1 MNHNS, CDR2 SASEGT. V shed 5 bases and J 8 bases; nucleotides not matched to a gene: 11. This CDR3 comprises 15 residues. The CDR3 DNA sequence: TGTGCCAGCAGTAGAGTCGGGAGGGCCCTCCATGAGCAGTTCTTC. The encoded protein is CASSRVGRALHEQFF.

The V gene is TRBV7-3, the J gene TRBJ2-7, with 12 bases fitting TRBD2. The trim removed 5 bases at V and 4 bases at J, leaving 6 bases unmatched. The CDR3 totals 15 residues. Germline CDR1 reads SGHTA; CDR2 reads FQGTGA. CDR3 nucleotides: TGTGCCAGCAGCCCCACTAGCGGGAGGCAATACGAGCAGTACTTC. Encoded protein: CASSPTSGRQYEQYF.

This chain links TRBV7-8 with TRBJ2-3; possible D gene TRBD2, 5 bases. V was shortened by 3 bases and J by 4 bases, with 17 bases between the two germline ends. In germline, CDR1 is SGHVS, CDR2 FQNEAQ. The CDR3 runs 16 residues. CDR3 sequence (DNA): TGTGCCAGCAGCTTTTCTCGAGCGGCCATGGCAGATACGCAGTATTTT. Translating it yields CASSFSRAAMADTQYF.

In this sample, this clonotype turned up a few times. V usage is TRBV12-3 or TRBV12-4 and J usage is TRBJ2-7, with 12 bases identical to TRBD1. After removal of 7 bases from V and 6 bases from J, the junction contained 13 bases not matched to a gene. This CDR3 is 16 amino acids long. The CDR3 is CASTLMVGTGGTEQYF. The CDR3, as DNA: TGTGCCAGCACTCTAATGGTCGGGACAGGGGGCACCGAGCAGTACTTC.

The genes are TRBV7-2 and TRBJ2-7; tentative D call: TRBD2 (5 bases). This CDR3 contains 15 residues. Between the trimmed V and J ends, which lost 2 bases and 1 base, there was a span of 12 bases. Germline CDR1 is SGHTA and CDR2 is FQGNSA. This CDR3 reads CASSLSRRGSYEQYF. Written as DNA, the CDR3 is TGTGCCAGCAGCTTAAGTCGACGCGGGTCCTACGAGCAGTACTTC. The whole variable domain, remainder taken from reference TRBV7-2 and TRBJ2-7, is GAGVSQSPSNKVTEKGKDVELRCDPISGHTALYWYRQSLGQGLEFLIYFQGNSAPDKSGLPSDRFSAERTGGSVSTLTIQRTQQEDSAVYLCASSLSRRGSYEQYFGPGTRLTVT.

The chain combines TRBV9 with TRBJ1-6; D gene ambiguous. The V gene lost 3 bases and the J gene lost 10 bases, with 14 bases spanning the gap. CDR3 size: 14 residues. Per the germline V gene, CDR1 is SGDLS and CDR2 is YYNGEE. CDR3 loop: CASSDSHPRSPLHF. DNA for the CDR3: TGTGCCAGCAGCGACTCCCACCCCCGATCACCCCTCCACTTT. Full variable domain (outside the CDR3, taken from reference TRBV9 and TRBJ1-6): DSGVTQTPKHLITATGQRVTLRCSPRSGDLSVYWYQQSLDQGLQFLIQYYNGEERAKGNILERFSAQQFPDLHSELNLSSLELGDSALYFCASSDSHPRSPLHFGNGTRLTVT.